Listed here are 30 T cell receptor beta chains from one sample, sequenced in a study of identifying expanded T cells in peripheral blood. Profiled with immunoSEQ multiplex PCR; TCRdb holds only in-frame clones, not every one. This sample has about 130,000 clones; roughly 90% occur once, and the top ten carry 8.4%. Sequencing was carried out using blood. All receptors come from a person aged 18 to 75 in good health.

CDR3 DNA sequence: TGTGCCAGCAGCCCGGGACATGGACCTAATGAAAAACTGTTTTTT. Translation gives CASSPGHGPNEKLFF. The chain combines TRBV7-9 with TRBJ1-4; D perhaps matches TRBD1 (6 bases). V was pared by 5 bases and J by 3 bases, with 13 bases between. This CDR3 spans 15 amino acids. Germline CDR1 reads SEHNR; CDR2 reads FQNEAQ (reference sequence).

This chain joins TRBV27 and TRBJ2-3; D assignment may be TRBD1 or TRBD2 (5 bases each). Per the germline V gene, CDR1 is MNHEY and CDR2 is SMNVEV (reference sequence). The CDR3 runs to 16 residues. V was pared by 2 bases and J by 2 bases, with 14 bases between. CDR3 bases: TGTGCCAGCAGTTTACACGGGGCAAGTACCACAGATACGCAGTATTTT. This encodes CASSLHGASTTDTQYF.

J is TRBJ2-7 and V is TRBV11-2; D unclear. The V end was cut by 2 bases, the J end by 3 bases, with 8 bases between. Per the germline V gene, CDR1 is SGHAT and CDR2 is FQNNGV. The CDR3 runs 13 residues. DNA for the CDR3: TGTGCCAGCAGCTTATGGGGAATCTACGAGCAGTACTTC. Its protein product is CASSLWGIYEQYF.

The chain has TRBV11-2 and TRBJ1-3; TRBD1 matches 10 bases. Per the germline V gene, CDR1 is SGHAT and CDR2 is FQNNGV. With 5 bases clipped from V and 4 bases from J, the junction kept 5 bases outside the gene matches. The CDR3 totals 15 residues. Here the CDR3 reads CASSKTGGGGNTIYF. DNA for the CDR3: TGTGCCAGCAGCAAGACAGGGGGCGGAGGAAACACCATATATTTT. The full variable domain, with the rest looked up from reference TRBV11-2 and TRBJ1-3, is EAGVAQSPRYKIIEKRQSVAFWCNPISGHATLYWYQQILGQGPKLLIQFQNNGVVDDSQLPKDRFSAERLKGVDSTLKIQPAKLEDSAVYLCASSKTGGGGNTIYFGEGSWLTVV.

This rearrangement joins TRBV7-8 to TRBJ2-3; no clear D. The CDR3 contains 12 residues. The germline gives CDR1 SGHVS, CDR2 FQNEAQ. The V gene lost 2 bases and the J gene lost 0 bases, with 0 bases spanning the gap. The CDR3 region has the DNA TGTGCCAGCAGCTTAAGCACAGATACGCAGTATTTT. Its translation is CASSLSTDTQYF.

The V and J genes are TRBV15 and TRBJ1-2, with D perhaps matching TRBD1 (5 bases). The CDR3 sequence is 18 residues long. CDR1 and CDR2 (germline): LNHNV, YYDKDF (reference sequence). The V gene lost 0 bases and the J gene lost 2 bases, with 19 bases spanning the gap. CDR3 region: CATSRDPGVRDHNYGYTF. As DNA, the CDR3 is TGTGCCACCAGCAGAGATCCTGGGGTCCGGGACCACAACTATGGCTACACCTTC.

The chain carries TRBV7-9 and TRBJ1-6, with TRBD1 as a possible D gene (6 bases). V gave up 4 bases and J gave up 7 bases, with 8 bases separating them. Germline CDR1 SEHNR, CDR2 FQNEAQ (reference sequence). The CDR3 contains 13 residues. Written as DNA, the CDR3 is TGTGCCAGCAGCTCAGGACAGAATTCACCCCTCCACTTT. Its translation is CASSSGQNSPLHF.

The chain employs TRBV12-5 and TRBJ2-5, with TRBD1 identical over 8 bases. Germline CDR1 and CDR2: LGHNT and FRNRAP. The CDR3 consists of 15 residues. V gave up 1 base and J gave up 5 bases; unmatched junction bases: 6. The CDR3 coding sequence is TGTGCTAGTGGTTTGGACTCAGGGGGCGAGGAGACCCAGTACTTC. Translated: CASGLDSGGEETQYF.

The chain combines TRBV6-4 with TRBJ1-4; D not certain. CDR1 MRHNA and CDR2 SNTAGT come from the germline V gene. Trimming stripped 5 bases from V and 5 bases from J, with 15 bases between. This CDR3 contains 15 residues. In DNA, the CDR3 is TGTGCCAGCAGTCTGAATATAGGCCCGAATGAAAAACTGTTTTTT. Translating gives CASSLNIGPNEKLFF.

CDR3 sequence: CASGTSGASGDTQYF. Here the CDR3 DNA reads TGTGCCAGCGGTACTAGCGGGGCATCGGGGGATACGCAGTATTTT. The chain combines TRBV5-8 with TRBJ2-3, with 10 bases aligning to TRBD2. The CDR3 covers 15 residues. V lost 7 bases to trimming and J lost 6 bases; unmatched junction nucleotides: 11. The germline CDR1 and CDR2 sequences are SGHTS and YDEGEE.

This chain links TRBV7-2 with TRBJ1-1; D unclear. Trimming took 7 bases from V and 1 from J, leaving 13 bases between them. Germline V gene lookup returns CDR1 SGHTA and CDR2 FQGNSA. The CDR3 is 14 residues long. Here the CDR3 reads CASTLGRGNTEAFF. CDR3 DNA sequence: TGTGCCAGCACCCTGGGTCGAGGGAACACTGAAGCTTTCTTT.

The sample holds a few counts of this clone. The genes are TRBV11-2 and TRBJ1-4; 8 bases are a match to TRBD1. After removal of 3 bases from V and 5 bases from J, the junction contained 5 bases not matched to a gene. The CDR3 totals 15 residues. CDR1 is SGHAT and CDR2 is FQNNGV in the germline V gene. The DNA for the CDR3 is TGTGCCAGCAGCTTCAGCAGGGGGCGGAATGAAAAACTGTTTTTT. Residues: CASSFSRGRNEKLFF. The entire variable domain, with the rest obtained from reference TRBV11-2 and TRBJ1-4, is as follows: EAGVAQSPRYKIIEKRQSVAFWCNPISGHATLYWYQQILGQGPKLLIQFQNNGVVDDSQLPKDRFSAERLKGVDSTLKIQPAKLEDSAVYLCASSFSRGRNEKLFFGSGTQLSVL.

This clone was seen only once. V usage is TRBV10-3 and J usage is TRBJ2-2; 11 bases are a match to TRBD2. This CDR3 has 13 amino acids. V trimming: 11 bases; J trimming: 8 bases; junction bases outside the gene matches: 7. Germline V gene sequence: CDR1 ENHRY, CDR2 SYGVKD. CDR3 bases: TGTGCCGTCGGACTAGCGGGCGAAGGGGAGCTGTTTTTT. It codes for CAVGLAGEGELFF.

The table lists this clone with a count of one. J is TRBJ2-3 and V is TRBV2, with D unclear. Looked up from germline, CDR1 is SNHLY and CDR2 is FYNNEI. Deletions cut 3 bases from V and 0 bases from J, with 7 bases between. The CDR3 runs to 14 residues. The CDR3 reads CASSERMSTDTQYF. DNA for the CDR3: TGTGCCAGCAGTGAGCGGATGAGCACAGATACGCAGTATTTT.

In this sample, this clone turned up a few times. The chain is built from TRBV20-1 and TRBJ2-7; D is unclear. The germline V gene encodes CDR1 DFQATT and CDR2 SNEGSKA (reference sequence). This CDR3 has 10 residues. The CDR3 protein is CTFLPYEQYF. The CDR3 DNA sequence: TGCACCTTCTTGCCCTACGAGCAGTACTTC.

The J gene is TRBJ2-1, the V gene TRBV6-6; 9 bases map to TRBD2. The J segment lost 6 bases and the V segment lost 7 bases, leaving 10 bases of the junction unmatched. Per germline, CDR1 MNHNY and CDR2 SVGAGI (reference sequence). The CDR3 is made up of 15 amino acids. The CDR3 nucleotides are TGTGCCAGCAACTTGATGATAGCGGGGGCCAATGAGCAGTTCTTC. Residues: CASNLMIAGANEQFF.

CDR3 residues: CASSVSVSSYNSPLHF. CDR3 DNA sequence: TGTGCCAGCAGCGTTTCAGTGAGCTCCTATAATTCACCCCTCCACTTT. This chain joins TRBV9 and TRBJ1-6; D gene uncertain. This CDR3 comprises 16 residues. The V gene lost 2 bases and the J gene lost 0 bases, with 9 bases spanning the gap. Germline-derived CDR1 and CDR2 are SGDLS and YYNGEE.

The chain has TRBV4-1 and TRBJ1-1, with TRBD1 matching 9 bases. Trimming took 4 bases from V and 0 from J; bases not matched to a gene: 9. The germline CDR1 and CDR2 sequences are MGHRA and YSYEKL. This CDR3 has 17 amino acids. CDR3 loop: CASSPLGTGTVNTEAFF. Here the CDR3 DNA reads TGCGCCAGCAGCCCACTCGGGACAGGGACGGTGAACACTGAAGCTTTCTTT.

The chain uses TRBV18 and TRBJ2-3; 7 nucleotides line up with TRBD1. Per germline, CDR1 KGHSH and CDR2 LQKENI. With 3 bases clipped from V and 1 base from J, the junction kept 4 bases outside the gene matches. The CDR3 covers 15 residues. The DNA of the CDR3 is TGTGCCAGCTCACCGGCAGGACAGGGCACAGATACGCAGTATTTT. Its protein is CASSPAGQGTDTQYF.

This chain connects TRBV25-1 to TRBJ2-7; a possible D gene is TRBD2 (6 bases). The CDR3 contains 14 residues. Trimming pared 5 bases from V and 6 bases from J, leaving 17 bases between. Germline CDR1 is MGHDK and CDR2 is SYGVNS. The CDR3 DNA reads TGTGCCAGCAGTCAAGCCGGAGGGAGAAGCGAGCAGTACTTC. It specifies CASSQAGGRSEQYF.

The chain links TRBV5-1 to TRBJ2-2; D might be TRBD2 (5 bases). Trimming shortened V by 4 bases and J by 2 bases, and 15 bases separated the two germline ends. Germline V gene lookup returns CDR1 SGHRS and CDR2 YFSETQ. The CDR3 is 16 residues long. The CDR3 region is CASSEGRTVNTGELFF. CDR3 in DNA: TGCGCCAGCAGCGAGGGTCGGACTGTAAACACCGGGGAGCTGTTTTTT.

The chain joins TRBV29-1 to TRBJ1-1; TRBD1 agrees at 8 bases. The V and J ends lost 1 base and 7 bases, in that order; junction bases with no gene match: 14. The germline CDR1 and CDR2 sequences are SQVTM and ANQGSEA. The CDR3 has 16 amino acids. CDR3 coding DNA: TGCAGCGTTGAAGGGGGCTGGGGCAGGGGGCATGTTGAAGCTTTCTTT. It is translated as CSVEGGWGRGHVEAFF.

The V and J genes are TRBV14 and TRBJ2-7; D may be TRBD2 (6 bases). Trimming shortened V by 4 bases and J by 7 bases, and 14 bases separated the two germline ends. Germline assignment: CDR1 SGHDN and CDR2 FVKESK. The CDR3 covers 13 residues. The CDR3 DNA follows: TGTGCCAGCAGCCTGCCGGGACTTGAAGAGCAGTACTTC. Translating gives CASSLPGLEEQYF.

The CDR3 spells CATNDIRGGAHEQYF. The CDR3 DNA sequence: TGTGCCACTAACGATATTCGCGGGGGGGCACACGAGCAGTACTTC. The gene calls are TRBV19 and TRBJ2-7; the match to TRBD2 covers 9 bases. CDR1 and CDR2 (germline): LNHDA, SQIVND (reference sequence). The V segment lost 10 bases and the J segment 5 bases; nucleotides outside the gene matches: 15. The CDR3 sequence is 15 residues long.

The rearrangement uses TRBV10-3 and TRBJ2-7; D gene ambiguous. Germline V gene sequence: CDR1 ENHRY, CDR2 SYGVKD. V dropped 4 bases and J dropped 5 bases, with 12 bases sitting between them. This CDR3 is 13 amino acids long. This CDR3 reads CAISVGPLDEQYF. CDR3 nucleotides: TGTGCCATCAGTGTGGGCCCCTTGGACGAGCAGTACTTC.

The rearrangement links TRBV7-2 to TRBJ2-7, with no clear D. The CDR3 extends over 12 amino acids. V was clipped by 7 bases and J by 3 bases, with 10 bases between them. From germline, CDR1 is SGHTA and CDR2 FQGNSA. CDR3 in amino acids: CASIGDGYEQYF. DNA for the CDR3: TGTGCCAGCATCGGAGACGGCTACGAGCAGTACTTC. The whole variable domain, filled in from reference TRBV7-2 and TRBJ2-7, reads GAGVSQSPSNKVTEKGKDVELRCDPISGHTALYWYRQSLGQGLEFLIYFQGNSAPDKSGLPSDRFSAERTGGSVSTLTIQRTQQEDSAVYLCASIGDGYEQYFGPGTRLTVT.

This chain uses TRBV18 with TRBJ2-7; TRBD1 is a possible D gene (6 bases). The germline V gene encodes CDR1 KGHSH and CDR2 LQKENI. The CDR3 has 13 amino acids. The germline V and J ends were trimmed by 6 bases and 2 bases, with 11 bases remaining between them. CDR3 nucleotides: TGTGCCAGCTCCCCAGGGGCGCCCTACGAGCAGTACTTC. Protein: CASSPGAPYEQYF.

This rearrangement joins TRBV19 to TRBJ1-4, with D maybe TRBD1 (5 bases). The V and J ends lost 7 bases and 7 bases respectively, with 7 bases between them. There are 11 residues in the CDR3. CDR1 and CDR2 from the germline V gene are LNHDA and SQIVND (reference sequence). The CDR3 region is CASTGGEKLFF. The CDR3 DNA sequence: TGTGCCAGTACCGGGGGTGAAAAACTGTTTTTT.

The CDR3 DNA reads TGTGCCAGTCATCCGGGACTAACCCTCCTACATGAGCAGTTCTTC. Its protein product is CASHPGLTLLHEQFF. The V call is TRBV6-5, the J call TRBJ2-1; 7 bases map to TRBD2. The V segment lost 9 bases and the J segment 8 bases; nucleotides outside the gene matches: 16. Per germline, CDR1 MNHEY and CDR2 SVGAGI. This CDR3 contains 15 residues.

This sequence joins TRBV5-1 and TRBJ2-3; either TRBD1 or TRBD2 may fit D (5 bases each). This CDR3 comprises 13 residues. V was trimmed by 3 bases and J by 4 bases, leaving 9 bases between them. Per the germline V gene, CDR1 is SGHRS and CDR2 is YFSETQ. In DNA form, the CDR3 reads TGCGCCAGCAGCTCCTTGGGGGCAGATACGCAGTATTTT. Protein product: CASSSLGADTQYF. Combining the CDR3 with reference TRBV5-1 and TRBJ2-3 gives the whole variable domain KAGVTQTPRYLIKTRGQQVTLSCSPISGHRSVSWYQQTPGQGLQFLFEYFSETQRNKGNFPGRFSGRQFSNSRSEMNVSTLELGDSALYLCASSSLGADTQYFGPGTRLTVL.